This is a list of T cell receptor beta chains from one sample in a study of a mutant IDH1 vaccine in newly diagnosed glioma. Their target antigens are unknown. This table comes from immunoSEQ multiplex PCR, and its TCRdb copy is limited to in-frame clones, with some not included. The sample shows around 61,000 clones, about 79% of them seen only once. The specimen comprised PBMCs, sampled from a glioma patient whose treatment included an IDH1 peptide vaccine. The receptors were sampled from a man in his fifties or sixties with glioma. The CDR3 runs from the conserved cysteine through the conserved F or W. Each record gives: clone size, CDR3 length, J gene, V gene, D gene, CDR3 DNA, CDR3 protein. D genes are given only for firm matches. Only some rows state a clone size, as once, few, many or a class for expanded clones.

NA	12	TRBJ1-2	TRBV7-2	NA	TGTGCCAGCACCCGGACTGCGCCGGGCTACACCTTC	CASTRTAPGYTF
few	14	TRBJ1-1	TRBV14	NA	TGTGCCAGCAGCCAAGGCCGGATGAACACTGAAGCTTTCTTT	CASSQGRMNTEAFF
NA	16	TRBJ2-2	TRBV5-5	TRBD1	TGTGCCAGCAGCCCGACAGGGGGCGGGAACACCGGGGAGCTGTTTTTT	CASSPTGGGNTGELFF
few	14	TRBJ1-1	TRBV27	NA	TGTGCCAGCAGTTTATACGGCAGGGAAACTGAAGCTTTCTTT	CASSLYGRETEAFF
NA	14	TRBJ2-2	TRBV5-3	TRBD2	TGTGCCAGAAGCCGACGGGGGGGCGAGGGGGAGCTGTTTTTT	CARSRRGGEGELFF
NA	13	TRBJ1-4	TRBV9	NA	TGTGCCAGCAGCGCTCTCGGGGGGGAAAAACTGTTTTTT	CASSALGGEKLFF
NA	15	TRBJ1-4	TRBV7-2	NA	TGTGCCAGCAGCCCGCAGGGGTTGACTAATGAAAAACTGTTTTTT	CASSPQGLTNEKLFF
NA	15	TRBJ2-7	TRBV6-5	TRBD2	TGTGCCAGCATTCATAGCGGGGGTCTATCCTACGAGCAGTACTTC	CASIHSGGLSYEQYF
NA	12	TRBJ1-5	TRBV19	TRBD1	TGTGCCAGCAGACAGGGAGGGCAGCCCCAGCATTTT	CASRQGGQPQHF
NA	13	TRBJ1-2	TRBV30	NA	TGTGCCTGGCGACCGGGCCGCTTTTATGGCTACACCTTC	CAWRPGRFYGYTF
NA	13	TRBJ2-1	TRBV30	NA	TGTGCCTGGAGTGTACGGGGCGGGGGCACTTCAGTCTTC	CAWSVRGGGTSVF
NA	18	TRBJ1-5	TRBV19	TRBD1	TGTGCCAGTAGTATAGACGACACCTCCAGGGGGGGGTATCAGCCCCAGCATTTT	CASSIDDTSRGGYQPQHF
NA	14	TRBJ2-7	TRBV6-1	TRBD2	TGTGCCAGCACCCTCGGGGGGTCTTCCTACGAGCAGTACTTC	CASTLGGSSYEQYF
NA	15	TRBJ1-5	TRBV4-1	NA	TGCGCCAGCAGCCAAGAAGGGACAAATGTTCAGCCCCAGCATTTT	CASSQEGTNVQPQHF
NA	14	TRBJ2-1	TRBV29-1	NA	TGCAGCGTTGACCACGCCACCAGGGTGAGGGAGCAGTTCTTC	CSVDHATRVREQFF
NA	14	TRBJ2-7	TRBV7-2	NA	TGTGCCAGCAGCTCCTCTTCTAGCTCCTACGAGCAGTACTTC	CASSSSSSSYEQYF
NA	13	TRBJ1-2	TRBV7-8	NA	TGTGCCAGCAGTTTTCAGGGAGTCCGGGGCTACACCTTC	CASSFQGVRGYTF
NA	15	TRBJ2-3	TRBV5-1	NA	TGCGCCAGCGGGGTGGAGGGGTTAGAAACAGATACGCAGTATTTT	CASGVEGLETDTQYF
few	15	TRBJ2-2	TRBV7-8	TRBD1	TGTGCCAGCAGCTTAGTGAACAGGGGCACCGGGGAGCTGTTTTTT	CASSLVNRGTGELFF
few	12	TRBJ2-1	TRBV30	NA	TGTGCCCGCCTTGGAGGGGGCAATGAGCAGTTCTTC	CARLGGGNEQFF
NA	15	TRBJ1-2	TRBV7-2	NA	TGTGCCAGCAGCCCTCCTGGGGAGGCATCGTCTGGCTACACCTTC	CASSPPGEASSGYTF
NA	12	TRBJ1-2	TRBV9	TRBD1	TGTGCCAGCAGCACCATCAGGGGGGGCTACACCTTC	CASSTIRGGYTF
NA	15	TRBJ1-2	TRBV18	TRBD1	TGTGCCAGCTCACCAATAGGACAGGAGGGAAGTGGCTACACCTTC	CASSPIGQEGSGYTF
once	14	TRBJ1-1	TRBV19	TRBD1	TGTGCCAGTAGAACCGGACAGGGCAACACTGAAGCTTTCTTT	CASRTGQGNTEAFF
NA	13	TRBJ2-7	TRBV2	NA	TGTGCCAGCAGTGAGGAGGCAAGATACGAGCAGTACTTC	CASSEEARYEQYF
NA	14	TRBJ1-5	TRBV6-5	NA	TGTGCCAGCAGGGGTTACAACTGGGATCAGCCCCAGCATTTT	CASRGYNWDQPQHF
NA	15	TRBJ2-1	TRBV11-3	TRBD2	TGTGCCAGCAGCTTAGCGGGGGGGCCCTACAATGAGCAGTTCTTC	CASSLAGGPYNEQFF
NA	14	TRBJ2-1	TRBV27	NA	TGTGCCAGCAGTCCGATGACACCGAACAATGAGCAGTTCTTC	CASSPMTPNNEQFF
few	13	TRBJ1-1	TRBV12-5	NA	TGTGCTAGTGGACCCGGTGGCGGCACTGAAGCTTTCTTT	CASGPGGGTEAFF
NA	13	TRBJ1-3	TRBV7-8	NA	TGTGCCAGCACCGAATCCTCTGGAAACACCATATATTTT	CASTESSGNTIYF
NA	12	TRBJ1-5	TRBV4-1	NA	TGCGCCAGCAGCTGGGTTAATCAGCCCCAGCATTTT	CASSWVNQPQHF
NA	13	TRBJ1-2	TRBV5-4	NA	TGTGCCAGCAGCTTGGGGCAGAGCTATGGCTACACCTTC	CASSLGQSYGYTF
NA	16	TRBJ2-1	TRBV14	TRBD2	TGTGCCAGCAGCCAAGGCGGGGGTCTGGTGCACAATGAGCAGTTCTTC	CASSQGGGLVHNEQFF
once	15	TRBJ1-5	TRBV4-1	NA	TGCGCCAGCAGCCACCCGGACGCAAGCAATCAGCCCCAGCATTTT	CASSHPDASNQPQHF
few	15	TRBJ1-2	TRBV10-3	NA	TGTGCCATCAGTGAGGAAGGTGGGGCTAACTATGGCTACACCTTC	CAISEEGGANYGYTF
NA	13	TRBJ1-1	TRBV5-5	NA	TGTGCCAGCAGCTCCATCGAGGGGACTGAAGCTTTCTTT	CASSSIEGTEAFF
NA	14	TRBJ2-1	TRBV14	TRBD2	TGTGCCAGCAGCCACCGCGGGGGGGCCGTTGAGCAGTTCTTC	CASSHRGGAVEQFF
NA	18	TRBJ2-1	TRBV18	NA	TGTGCCAGCTCACCAGCGGGATCCCCGATAAGCTCCTACAATGAGCAGTTCTTC	CASSPAGSPISSYNEQFF
NA	14	TRBJ2-7	TRBV6-5	NA	TGTGCCAGCAGTCCACCGGGACGAATCTACGAGCAGTACTTC	CASSPPGRIYEQYF
NA	13	TRBJ1-1	TRBV6-6	NA	TGTGCCAGCAAGGCAGCCCTGAACACTGAAGCTTTCTTT	CASKAALNTEAFF
NA	14	TRBJ2-1	TRBV18	NA	TGTGCCAGCCTTTCGGAGCAGTCATACAATGAGCAGTTCTTC	CASLSEQSYNEQFF
few	15	TRBJ1-5	TRBV2	NA	TGTGCCAGCAGCTCCTTCGGGGGCGGGGAAGAGCCCCAGCATTTT	CASSSFGGGEEPQHF
NA	14	TRBJ2-7	TRBV5-1	TRBD2	TGCGCCAGCAGCTTAGAGCGGGGACCCTACGAGCAGTACTTC	CASSLERGPYEQYF
NA	14	TRBJ1-5	TRBV28	TRBD1	TGTGCCAGCAGTCCCAGACAGGGGGGTCAGCCCCAGCATTTT	CASSPRQGGQPQHF
NA	16	TRBJ1-2	TRBV7-2	NA	TGTGCCAGCAGCTTAGCGGGGGGGGAGAAATCCTTGGGCTACACCTTC	CASSLAGGEKSLGYTF
NA	14	TRBJ1-1	TRBV27	NA	TGTGCCAGCAGTTTATCCGGAGGGGGCACTGAAGCTTTCTTT	CASSLSGGGTEAFF
NA	15	TRBJ2-1	TRBV7-9	TRBD1	TGTGCCAGCAGCCGCCGGGACAGGGGTGACAATGAGCAGTTCTTC	CASSRRDRGDNEQFF
few	14	TRBJ2-7	TRBV9	NA	TGTGCCAGCAGCGTAAGTCCTAGCGACTACGAGCAGTACTTC	CASSVSPSDYEQYF
NA	15	TRBJ2-3	TRBV5-1	TRBD2	TGCGCCAGCAGCTTCCGCGGGGGGGCTGCAGATACGCAGTATTTT	CASSFRGGAADTQYF
NA	15	TRBJ1-6	TRBV4-3	TRBD1	TGCGCCAGCAGCCAAGGGGGGACAGGGATTTCACCCCTCCACTTT	CASSQGGTGISPLHF
NA	15	TRBJ1-5	TRBV7-2	NA	TGTGCCAGCAGCTTAGCTCTGGGTTCGAAACAGCCCCAGCATTTT	CASSLALGSKQPQHF
few	12	TRBJ1-1	TRBV18	NA	TGTGCCAGCTCACTAACGAACACTGAAGCTTTCTTT	CASSLTNTEAFF